What follows are 7 T cell receptor beta chains derived from one specimen sequenced in a study of OX40 agonist ivuxolimab in advanced cancers. The repertoire was sequenced with immunoSEQ multiplex PCR; TCRdb's copy has only in-frame clones and lacks some. This sample carries 90,000 to 120,000 clones, 75% to 95% of them seen once, and the ten largest clones take about 1.2%. The sequencing used CD4+ or CD8+ T cells sorted from blood, collected in a trial of the OX40 agonist ivuxolimab. All receptors derive from an adult with an advanced solid tumor such as melanoma, head and neck, liver or kidney cancer.

The V and J genes are TRBV2 and TRBJ1-5; a weak D match, TRBD1 (6 bases). This CDR3 comprises 16 residues. The V gene lost 1 base and the J gene lost 7 bases, with 17 bases spanning the gap. The V gene's germline CDR1 is SNHLY and CDR2 FYNNEI. CDR3 amino acids: CASSEGRNRASQPQHF. In DNA, the CDR3 is TGTGCCAGCAGTGAAGGCAGGAACAGGGCTAGCCAGCCCCAGCATTTT.

This clone was recorded once. V is TRBV10-3 and J is TRBJ1-3; a weak D match, TRBD1 (5 bases). There are 13 residues in the CDR3. Germline CDR1 reads ENHRY; CDR2 reads SYGVKD. V was trimmed by 5 bases and J by 7 bases, leaving 12 bases between them. The chain's CDR3 is CAISLRVDNTIYF. The CDR3 region has the DNA TGTGCCATCAGTCTCAGGGTAGATAACACCATATATTTT.

V is TRBV12-5 and J is TRBJ1-4; 7 bases align to TRBD1. The germline V gene has CDR1 LGHNT and CDR2 FRNRAP. CDR3 size: 18 residues. V lost 7 bases to trimming and J lost 0 bases; unmatched junction nucleotides: 14. In nucleotides, the CDR3 is TGTGCTAGTGCCATGAGGGGACAGACCCATGCAACTAATGAAAAACTGTTTTTT. This gives the protein CASAMRGQTHATNEKLFF.

Turning to this clone: The junction departs from the called germline gene at one end, perhaps through a read error. V gene TRBV4-2 combines with J gene TRBJ2-7; tentative D call: TRBD1 (6 bases). The germline V gene encodes CDR1 LGHNA and CDR2 YNFKEQ. The CDR3 has 14 amino acids. CDR3 region: CASSQDPTGDERYF. CDR3 DNA sequence: TGTGCCAGCAGCCAAGATCCGACAGGTGACGAGCGGTACTTC.

This clone showed up just once. The rearrangement uses TRBV28 and TRBJ1-5; D ambiguous. Trimming shortened V by 2 bases and J by 4 bases, and 6 bases separated the two germline ends. The length of the CDR3 is 13 residues. Germline V gene sequence: CDR1 MDHEN, CDR2 SYDVKM. CDR3 sequence: CASSLDLNQPQHF. The CDR3 DNA follows: TGTGCCAGCAGTTTAGACTTGAATCAGCCCCAGCATTTT.

The chain carries TRBV4-1 and TRBJ2-7; 11 positions match TRBD1. This CDR3 spans 16 amino acids. V lost 4 bases to trimming and J lost 4 bases; unmatched junction nucleotides: 9. The V gene's germline CDR1 is MGHRA and CDR2 YSYEKL. As DNA, the CDR3 is TGCGCCAGCAGCCCCGGAGTAGGGGACAGGGGGTACGAGCAGTACTTC. Translated, it gives CASSPGVGDRGYEQYF.

Only a few counts were recorded for this clone. One end of the junction is discordant with germline, which a read error may explain. The chain couples TRBV19 to TRBJ2-7, with 10 bases matching TRBD1. CDR1 and CDR2 from the germline V gene are LNHDA and SQIVND (reference sequence). The length of the CDR3 is 14 residues. The CDR3 nucleotides are TGTGCCAGCAGTACCGGGACAGGGGCCTACGAGCAGTACTTC. This encodes CASSTGTGAYEQYF.